Below, 8 T cell receptor beta chains from the same sample are listed, as sequenced in a study of T cells in tuberculosis. Clones were sequenced by immunoSEQ multiplex PCR, and TCRdb holds only the in-frame ones, with some missing. The sample includes more than 35,000 clones, about 96% of them seen just once. What was sequenced was PBMCs. Receptor source: a donor between 10 and 35 years old with latent tuberculosis or without tuberculosis infection.

The V call is TRBV30, the J call TRBJ2-2; possibly TRBD2 for D (6 bases). The CDR3 extends over 14 amino acids. The germline gives CDR1 GTSNPN, CDR2 SVGIG (reference sequence). The V and J ends lost 1 base and 5 bases respectively, with 11 bases between them. The CDR3 coding sequence is TGTGCCTGGAGTGAGGGGACTTCGACCGGGGAGCTGTTTTTT. The encoded protein is CAWSEGTSTGELFF.

The rearrangement uses TRBV6-5 and TRBJ1-5; no clear D. The CDR3 consists of 14 residues. Trimming cost V 4 bases and J 4 bases, with 11 bases left between them. CDR1 is MNHEY and CDR2 is SVGAGI in the germline V gene. The CDR3 DNA reads TGTGCCAGCAGTTCCAAGACACGTAATCAGCCCCAGCATTTT. This translates into CASSSKTRNQPQHF.

The chain joins TRBV19 to TRBJ1-5; no clear D gene. V was cut by 3 bases and J by 3 bases, with 6 bases left in between. CDR3 length: 13 amino acids. Germline V CDR1 and CDR2: LNHDA, SQIVND (reference sequence). In DNA form, the CDR3 reads TGTGCCAGTAGTATCCAGAACAATCAGCCCCAGCATTTT. This codes for CASSIQNNQPQHF.

The chain recombines TRBV2 with TRBJ1-4; 9 positions agree with TRBD1. J lost 0 bases, V lost 4 bases, and 0 bases had no gene match. The CDR3 is 15 residues long. CDR1 and CDR2 (germline): SNHLY, FYNNEI. The CDR3 reads CASSGTGATNEKLFF. The DNA for the CDR3 is TGTGCCAGCAGTGGGACAGGGGCAACTAATGAAAAACTGTTTTTT.

CDR3 nucleotides: TGTGCCAGCAGCTTGGAACAGGGGCGGGCAAGGATCGAAAAACTGTTTTTT. This codes for CASSLEQGRARIEKLFF. The chain joins TRBV11-2 to TRBJ1-4; 7 bases are shared with TRBD1. Losses at the gene ends were 3 bases for V and 8 bases for J; bases not matched to a gene: 15. The CDR3 totals 17 residues. Per the germline V gene, CDR1 is SGHAT and CDR2 is FQNNGV.

The chain carries TRBV19 and TRBJ1-1; D is perhaps TRBD1 (6 bases). Germline CDR1 and CDR2: LNHDA and SQIVND (reference sequence). V lost 9 bases, J lost 1 base, and 27 bases lay in between. The CDR3 runs 18 residues. This CDR3 is CARPGQALNRASNTEAFF. For the CDR3, the DNA is TGTGCCAGACCAGGGCAGGCTCTGAACAGGGCCTCGAACACTGAAGCTTTCTTT.

This clone was recorded only once. The CDR3 DNA is TGTGCCAGCAGCCTATGGACAGGATGGGACACTGAAGCTTTCTTT. Encoded protein: CASSLWTGWDTEAFF. This chain links TRBV5-4 with TRBJ1-1; 7 bases map to TRBD1. The CDR3 has 15 amino acids. V gave up 4 bases and J gave up 3 bases; unmatched junction bases: 9. Germline-derived CDR1 and CDR2 are SGHNT and YYREEE (reference sequence).

This chain connects TRBV5-4 to TRBJ1-2, with TRBD1 matching 8 bases. The germline V gene has CDR1 SGHNT and CDR2 YYREEE (reference sequence). V trimming: 2 bases; J trimming: 6 bases; junction bases outside the gene matches: 6. The CDR3 totals 14 residues. The DNA for the CDR3 is TGTGCCAGCAGCTTTCGTTCAGGGGGCGATGGCTACACCTTC. Encoded protein: CASSFRSGGDGYTF. Variable domain in full (rest from reference TRBV5-4 and TRBJ1-2): ETGVTQSPTHLIKTRGQQVTLRCSSQSGHNTVSWYQQALGQGPQFIFQYYREEENGRGNFPPRFSGLQFPNYSSELNVNALELDDSALYLCASSFRSGGDGYTFGSGTRLTVV.